The clone carrying this TCR beta chain appeared many times. The antigen is undetermined. CDR1 MNHEY and CDR2 SVGAGI come from the germline V gene. V lost 5 bases and J lost 6; bases outside the gene matches: 10. The CDR3 spans 15 residues. The sample comes from a study of blood T cells in healthy people across ages. Study-wide results and caveats: Without sorted subsets, naive and antigen-experienced compartments could not be conclusively compared.

The use of a sample-barcoded 5' primer and a J-beta primer mix characterized a second PCR of 7 to 11 cycles. Every cDNA was tagged by a template-switch adaptor with 12 random nucleotides. TCRdb re-called the 5' RACE reads with MiXCR, one entry per CDR3 protein. The sample has some 900,000 distinct CDR3 sequences, under 35% seen once. Isolation recovered at least 6.5 million PBMCs from every sample. Each sample yielded at least 6 micrograms of PBMC total RNA. Sequencing was done on a sample of blood. This TCR was sampled from a woman aged 80 or older in good health. V is TRBV6-5 and J is TRBJ2-7; 10 bases fit TRBD1. The CDR3 loop reads CASSRTGTGVLEQYF. The DNA for the CDR3 is TGTGCCAGCAGTCGAACCGGGACAGGGGTCCTCGAGCAGTACTTC.